This T cell receptor beta chain was found in a study of CD8+CD57+ T cells in acquired aplastic anemia. Genomic DNA provided the template from which TCR beta VDJ and CDR3 profiles were obtained. TCRdb re-called the reads through MiXCR, storing one row per CDR3 protein. The data show under 200,000 distinct CDR3 sequences, over 55% seen once. There are 14 residues in the CDR3. The V gene lost 7 bases and the J gene lost 3 bases, with 16 bases spanning the gap. Per germline, CDR1 DFQATT and CDR2 SNEGSKA (reference sequence). Study-level points and caveats: Common to patients and controls were 25 to 30 CD8+ CDR3 sequences.

Patients who underwent sequencing had shown CD8+CD57+ cell expansion by flow cytometry. With respect to this clonotype: The antigen is not known.

The chain combines TRBV20-1 with TRBJ2-1, with D possibly TRBD1 on 6 matching bases. The sample consisted of sorted CD4+, CD8+, or CD8+CD57+ T cells (not recorded which) from PBMCs. This TCR derives from a human donor with aplastic anemia. CDR3 coding DNA: TGCAGTGTAACTAAACAGGGATACTACAATGAGCAGTTCTTC. Amino acids: CSVTKQGYYNEQFF.